This T cell receptor (beta chain) appears in the sequencing data of a study of shared clonotypes between healthy human individuals. Study-level information: Donors had three CD4 naive, three CD4 memory, two CD8 naive and one CD8 memory plate apiece.

Note on this clone: The target antigen is unknown.

CDR1 and CDR2 from the germline V gene are MDHEN and SYDVKM. The CDR3 covers 16 residues. Trimming at V came to 2 bases and at J to 7 bases, leaving 5 bases not matched to a gene. The study's findings and limits: A handful of donors had 4% to 6.5% of their naive CD4 clonotypes in common.

Partitioning of CD4+ cells yielded a CD45RA+ naive subset and a CD45RA-negative memory subset. On sorted subsets, replicate PCRs used approximately 200 ng DNA, or 25,000 to 35,000 T cell genomes. Produced via immunoSEQ multiplex PCR; TCRdb's table is partial and in-frame only. This sample has fewer than 3 million clones, with 85% to 95% found just once. V usage is TRBV28 and J usage is TRBJ2-2; 12 bases align to TRBD2. This receptor was obtained from a man between 18 and 29 years old in good health. Some clones in this sample may be carry-over from other donors' samples. The sample was naive CD4+ T cells from PBMCs. Subset here: CD45RA+ positively selected. Here the CDR3 DNA reads TGTGCCAGCAGTTTAACGGCTAGCGGGAGGGGCGGGGAGCTGTTTTTT. It is translated as CASSLTASGRGGELFF.